These 23 T cell receptor beta chains were all obtained from the same sample, sequenced in a study of shared clonotypes between healthy human individuals (dated by TCRdb to 2020 to 2022). The method was the immunoSEQ multiplex PCR assay. The immuneACCESS repertoire file appears here via TCRdb, limited to in-frame rearrangements. These files lack a portion of the clones; in checked studies, under half of the deficit traces to unresolved V genes, and the cause of the others is not known. The sample has roughly 380,000 clones on record, about 96% of them singletons. The ten largest account for around 0.32% of the sample. The sequenced sample was memory CD8+ T cells sorted from blood. What the cell subset or site label conveys for this sample: CD45RO+ cells pooled with CCR7-negative TemRA cells. Receptors originate from a man younger than 40 in good health.

The chain is built from TRBV5-4 and TRBJ2-7; D is ambiguous. Between the trimmed V and J ends, which lost 3 bases and 3 bases, there was a span of 7 bases. The germline V gene encodes CDR1 SGHNT and CDR2 YYREEE (reference sequence). There are 12 residues in the CDR3. The CDR3 bases are TGTGCCAGCAGCTATGGGGACTACGAGCAGTACTTC. It codes for CASSYGDYEQYF.

This clone was seen just once. The rearrangement joins TRBV27 to TRBJ2-7, with D perhaps TRBD2 (6 bases). Germline CDR1 is MNHEY and CDR2 is SMNVEV (reference sequence). Trimming stripped 6 bases from V and 5 bases from J, with 20 bases between. This CDR3 is 15 amino acids long. The CDR3 sequence is CASSSNRDWVHEQYF. CDR3 sequence (DNA): TGTGCCAGCAGCTCAAACCGGGACTGGGTCCACGAGCAGTACTTC.

The rearrangement links TRBV14 to TRBJ2-5, with D perhaps TRBD2 (6 bases). This CDR3 is built from 18 residues. V dropped 1 base and J dropped 5 bases, with 23 bases sitting between them. Germline V gives CDR1 SGHDN, CDR2 FVKESK. The DNA of the CDR3 is TGTGCCAGCAGCCAAGGGATTGGCGGGAAGGAAAGGAGGGAGACCCAGTACTTC. It encodes CASSQGIGGKERRETQYF.

The chain uses TRBV10-3 and TRBJ2-7, with 7 bases aligning to TRBD2. CDR3 length equals 13 residues. The V gene end was trimmed by 5 bases and the J gene end by 4 bases; junction bases not matched to a gene: 5. Germline V lookup: CDR1 ENHRY, CDR2 SYGVKD. The CDR3 loop reads CAISRGGTYEQYF. The DNA for the CDR3 is TGTGCCATCAGTCGCGGGGGAACTTACGAGCAGTACTTC.

V usage is TRBV2 and J usage is TRBJ2-7; 8 bases line up with TRBD1. CDR1 is SNHLY, CDR2 FYNNEI, per germline. There are 14 residues in the CDR3. The trim removed 6 bases at V and 6 bases at J, leaving 10 bases unmatched. CDR3 amino acids: CASRVTGEFGEQYF. The CDR3 DNA reads as TGTGCCAGCAGGGTGACAGGGGAGTTTGGCGAGCAGTACTTC.

The chain has TRBV4-2 and TRBJ2-5; TRBD2 matches at 8 bases. The CDR3 has 15 amino acids. The germline V gene encodes CDR1 LGHNA and CDR2 YNFKEQ. J gave up 5 bases and V 4 bases, and 9 bases lay outside the gene matches. CDR3 amino acids: CASSPGGGRVETQYF. For the CDR3, the DNA is TGTGCCAGCAGCCCCGGCGGGGGGCGCGTCGAGACCCAGTACTTC.

This chain links TRBV4-1 with TRBJ2-5, with TRBD2 matching 9 bases. V lost 4 bases to trimming and J lost 3 bases; unmatched junction nucleotides: 6. The germline V gene encodes CDR1 MGHRA and CDR2 YSYEKL. This CDR3 region has 15 residues. The CDR3: CASSPGLAKKETQYF. The CDR3 DNA sequence: TGCGCCAGCAGCCCGGGACTAGCAAAAAAAGAGACCCAGTACTTC.

The chain has TRBV28 and TRBJ2-7; D possibly corresponds to TRBD2 (5 bases). The V gene lost 8 bases and the J gene lost 2 bases, with 19 bases spanning the gap. The CDR3 is 15 amino acids. Germline CDR1 and CDR2: MDHEN and SYDVKM. The CDR3 here is CASRIHGKGPYEQYF. CDR3 bases: TGTGCCAGCCGGATACACGGGAAGGGTCCCTACGAGCAGTACTTC. The full variable domain, in which reference TRBV28 and TRBJ2-7 provide the parts outside the CDR3, is DVKVTQSSRYLVKRTGEKVFLECVQDMDHENMFWYRQDPGLGLRLIYFSYDVKMKEKGDIPEGYSVSREKKERFSLILESASTNQTSMYLCASRIHGKGPYEQYFGPGTRLTVT.

The V call is TRBV10-1, the J call TRBJ2-7; 7 bases are a match to TRBD1. The junction had 7 bases not matched to a gene; V was cut back by 3 bases and J by 2 bases. The CDR3 totals 15 residues. Germline assignment: CDR1 WNHNN and CDR2 SYGVQD (reference sequence). The CDR3 DNA reads TGCGCCAGCAGTGACTCGGGACAGATCACCTACGAGCAGTACTTC. This sequence encodes CASSDSGQITYEQYF.

The chain couples TRBV7-2 to TRBJ2-5, with a possible D match to TRBD1 (6 bases). Looked up from germline, CDR1 is SGHTA and CDR2 is FQGNSA. The V and J ends lost 2 bases and 5 bases respectively, with 15 bases between them. The CDR3 has 15 amino acids. The CDR3 loop is CASSLLLRGSETQYF. CDR3 bases: TGTGCCAGCAGCTTACTCCTAAGGGGGTCGGAGACCCAGTACTTC.

This chain links TRBV7-2 with TRBJ2-7, with a possible D match to TRBD1 (6 bases). Germline CDR1 reads SGHTA; CDR2 reads FQGNSA. Between the trimmed V and J ends, which lost 3 bases and 2 bases, there was a span of 11 bases. CDR3 length: 14 residues. DNA of the CDR3: TGTGCCAGCAGCTTCGGGACAATCACCTACGAGCAGTACTTC. It translates to CASSFGTITYEQYF. The full variable domain, completed using reference TRBV7-2 and TRBJ2-7, is GAGVSQSPSNKVTEKGKDVELRCDPISGHTALYWYRQSLGQGLEFLIYFQGNSAPDKSGLPSDRFSAERTGGSVSTLTIQRTQQEDSAVYLCASSFGTITYEQYFGPGTRLTVT.

This chain joins TRBV6-1 and TRBJ1-5, with D perhaps TRBD1 (5 bases). V was pared by 1 base and J by 0 bases, with 13 bases between. This CDR3 region has 17 residues. Germline CDR1 and CDR2: MNHNS and SASEGT. CDR3 region: CASSEDRGGLSNQPQHF. As DNA, the CDR3 is TGTGCCAGCAGTGAAGATAGGGGAGGGCTTAGCAATCAGCCCCAGCATTTT.

The V gene is TRBV28, the J gene TRBJ2-7, with D possibly matching TRBD2 (6 bases). Trimming cost V 2 bases and J 3 bases, with 11 bases left between them. The V gene's germline CDR1 is MDHEN and CDR2 SYDVKM. This CDR3 is 14 amino acids long. CDR3 bases: TGTGCCAGCAGTTTAGGAGGGGCGCTCTACGAGCAGTACTTC. This encodes CASSLGGALYEQYF.

The chain carries TRBV4-1 and TRBJ1-5, with unresolved D. Germline-derived CDR1 and CDR2 are MGHRA and YSYEKL. Trimming cost V 1 base and J 2 bases, with 12 bases left between them. This CDR3 spans 16 amino acids. CDR3 amino acids: CASSQGPRPGNQPQHF. CDR3 in DNA: TGCGCCAGCAGCCAAGGACCTAGGCCCGGCAATCAGCCCCAGCATTTT.

This clone was counted a single time. J is TRBJ1-4 and V is TRBV5-8; D is undetermined. The CDR3 length is 15 residues. Germline V gene data show CDR1 as SGHTS and CDR2 as YDEGEE. V was trimmed by 0 bases and J by 0 bases, leaving 6 bases between them. The CDR3 DNA reads TGTGCCAGCAGCTTGGGGGCTGCAACTAATGAAAAACTGTTTTTT. This sequence encodes CASSLGAATNEKLFF.

The V call is TRBV7-9, the J call TRBJ2-5, with D possibly called TRBD1 or TRBD2 (5 bases each). The CDR3 spans 15 residues. Per germline, CDR1 SEHNR and CDR2 FQNEAQ (reference sequence). The germline V and J ends were trimmed by 5 bases and 4 bases, with 17 bases remaining between them. The CDR3 loop reads CASSPPQGEGETQYF. The CDR3 DNA follows: TGTGCCAGCAGCCCACCGCAGGGTGAGGGAGAGACCCAGTACTTC.

The chain employs TRBV10-3 and TRBJ1-2; TRBD1 is a possible D gene (5 bases). This CDR3 is 13 amino acids long. Germline V CDR1 and CDR2: ENHRY, SYGVKD. V lost 8 bases and J 3 bases, leaving 13 bases between the germline ends. As DNA, the CDR3 is TGTGCCATCCAGCCGGGGCTGGACTATGGCTACACCTTC. Protein sequence: CAIQPGLDYGYTF.

The V call is TRBV11-2, the J call TRBJ2-1; 13 nucleotides align to TRBD2. CDR3 length: 15 amino acids. Per germline, CDR1 SGHAT and CDR2 FQNNGV. The J segment lost 2 bases and the V segment lost 5 bases, leaving 0 bases of the junction unmatched. This CDR3 reads CASSTSGRAYNEQFF. The CDR3 DNA follows: TGTGCCAGCAGCACTAGCGGGAGGGCCTACAATGAGCAGTTCTTC. The variable domain in full, with the rest retrieved from reference TRBV11-2 and TRBJ2-1, is EAGVAQSPRYKIIEKRQSVAFWCNPISGHATLYWYQQILGQGPKLLIQFQNNGVVDDSQLPKDRFSAERLKGVDSTLKIQPAKLEDSAVYLCASSTSGRAYNEQFFGPGTRLTVL.

This sequence joins TRBV7-9 and TRBJ2-1; TRBD1 matches 8 bases. The CDR3 has 18 amino acids. V was clipped by 2 bases and J by 1 base; unmatched bases: 10. The germline CDR1 and CDR2 sequences are SEHNR and FQNEAQ (reference sequence). The CDR3 is CASSLLSFGTGSYNEQFF. The CDR3 coding sequence is TGTGCCAGCAGCTTACTTTCATTTGGGACAGGATCCTACAATGAGCAGTTCTTC.

V usage is TRBV11-1 and J usage is TRBJ2-4, with 11 bases identical to TRBD1. Per germline, CDR1 SGHAT and CDR2 FQDESV (reference sequence). The CDR3 extends over 15 amino acids. V trimming: 2 bases; J trimming: 6 bases; junction bases outside the gene matches: 3. The CDR3 protein is CASSLPGTGGNIQYF. Here the CDR3 DNA reads TGTGCCAGCAGCTTACCCGGGACAGGGGGAAACATTCAGTACTTC.

The chain links TRBV6-4 to TRBJ2-6; a possible D gene is TRBD1 (5 bases). Trimming took off 6 bases at V and 4 bases at J, with 7 bases between the two ends. The CDR3 is 13 amino acids. The germline gives CDR1 MRHNA, CDR2 SNTAGT. The CDR3 nucleotides are TGTGCCAGCAGGGGGCTCGGGGCCAACGTCCTGACTTTC. This encodes CASRGLGANVLTF.

This rearrangement joins TRBV18 to TRBJ2-1; 9 bases align to TRBD2. The junction had 10 bases not matched to a gene; V was cut back by 2 bases and J by 2 bases. The CDR3 covers 18 residues. Per the germline V gene, CDR1 is KGHSH and CDR2 is LQKENI. The CDR3 spells CASSPSFRAGGPYNEQFF. The CDR3 DNA is TGTGCCAGCTCACCAAGCTTCCGGGCGGGAGGGCCCTACAATGAGCAGTTCTTC.

Worth noting for this clone: The same CDR3 also results from other DNA sequences found in this sample. The chain links TRBV20-1 to TRBJ2-1; unclear D gene. The CDR3 sequence is 11 residues long. CDR1 and CDR2 (germline): DFQATT, SNEGSKA (reference sequence). V lost 5 bases and J 4 bases, leaving 6 bases between the germline ends. The CDR3: CSAPLYNEQFF. For the CDR3, the DNA is TGCAGTGCTCCGCTATACAATGAGCAGTTCTTC.